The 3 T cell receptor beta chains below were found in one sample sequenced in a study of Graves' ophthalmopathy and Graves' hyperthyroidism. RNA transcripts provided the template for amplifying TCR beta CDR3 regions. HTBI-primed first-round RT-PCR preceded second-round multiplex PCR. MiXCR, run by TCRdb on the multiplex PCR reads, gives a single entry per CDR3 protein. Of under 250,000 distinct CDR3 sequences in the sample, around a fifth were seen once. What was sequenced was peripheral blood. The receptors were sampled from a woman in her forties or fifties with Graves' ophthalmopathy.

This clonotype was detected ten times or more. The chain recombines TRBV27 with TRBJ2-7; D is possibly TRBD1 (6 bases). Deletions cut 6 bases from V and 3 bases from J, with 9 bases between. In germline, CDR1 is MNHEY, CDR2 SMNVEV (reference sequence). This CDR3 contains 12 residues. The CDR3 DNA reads TGTGCCAGCAGATCCAGGGGCTACGAGCAGTACTTC. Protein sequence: CASRSRGYEQYF.

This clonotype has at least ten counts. DNA for the CDR3: TGTGCCAGCAGTTACAGGAGAACAGGGGGCGACTACGAGCAGTACTTC. It codes for CASSYRRTGGDYEQYF. The gene calls are TRBV6-2 or TRBV6-3 and TRBJ2-7; 9 positions match TRBD1. The CDR3 loop spans 16 amino acids. V gave up 2 bases and J gave up 3 bases; unmatched junction bases: 8. Germline CDR1 MNHEY, CDR2 SVGEGT.

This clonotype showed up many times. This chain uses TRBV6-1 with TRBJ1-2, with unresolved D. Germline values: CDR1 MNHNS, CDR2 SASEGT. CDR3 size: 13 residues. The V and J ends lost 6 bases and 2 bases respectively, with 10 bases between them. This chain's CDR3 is CASRAVQNYGYTF. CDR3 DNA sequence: TGTGCCAGCAGGGCAGTTCAAAACTATGGCTACACCTTC.